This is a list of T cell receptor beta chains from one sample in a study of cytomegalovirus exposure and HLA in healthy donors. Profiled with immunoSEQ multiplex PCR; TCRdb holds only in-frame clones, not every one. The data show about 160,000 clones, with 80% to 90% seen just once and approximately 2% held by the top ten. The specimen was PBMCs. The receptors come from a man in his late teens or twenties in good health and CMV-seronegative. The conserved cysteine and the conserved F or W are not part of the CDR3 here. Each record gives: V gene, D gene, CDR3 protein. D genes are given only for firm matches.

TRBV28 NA ASREGQSSYNSPLH
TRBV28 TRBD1 ASSLFQGTVSFSNQPQH
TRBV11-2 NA ASSLDTFYEQY
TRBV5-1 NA ASSPSPGGPFSYNEQF
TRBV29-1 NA SVGGRAIQETQY
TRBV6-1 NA ASTGGGASYNEQF
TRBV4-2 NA ASSQDRRSWTQY
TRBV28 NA ASSSGGQPIGELF
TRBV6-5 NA ASTPTGPRNTEAF
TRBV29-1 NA SVDTDSTDTQY
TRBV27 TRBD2 ASSPIGLAGRGEQF
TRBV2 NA ASRSGGSNGYT
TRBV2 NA ASMEEQDTEAF
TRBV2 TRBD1 ASSVGRQGGETQY
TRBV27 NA ASSSSTGGVFRMNTEAF
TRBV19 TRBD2 ASSPRLAERAEQY
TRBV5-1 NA ASSLDRQVGNTEAF
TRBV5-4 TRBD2 ASSGGLAAAETQY
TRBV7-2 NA ASSFGPPGNGELF